This TCR beta chain stems from a study of beta chain features in type 1 diabetes. Study-wide points: Insertion counts at VDJ junctions were lower in type 1 diabetes patients, who also showed more deletions there. A possible short-template PCR bias applies equally to patients and controls. The study found moderately but significantly shorter TCRB CDR3s in all four CD4+ subsets of Type 1 diabetes patients.

Averaging approximately 0.11 L, one heparinised blood draw was given by each donor. Staining for CD45RO/CCR7/CD25/CD127/CD95/CD27 allowed sorting of CD4+ naive, central memory, regulatory and stem cell-like memory cells. For this clone: The target antigen is unknown.

The V gene lost 7 bases and the J gene lost 2 bases, with 20 bases spanning the gap. CDR1 is MNHNY and CDR2 is SVGAGI in the germline V gene (reference sequence). This CDR3 contains 16 residues. The investigators reverse transcribed all of the isolated RNA, so they sequenced expressed TCRB transcripts. Libraries were prepared by immunoSEQ multiplex PCR; TCRdb keeps only in-frame clonotypes and omits some of them. The sample has about 230,000 clones; approximately 16% are singletons. The sample comprised naive CD4+ T cells from blood. J is TRBJ1-2 and V is TRBV6-6; TRBD1 is a possible D gene (5 bases). The receptor comes from a man aged 25 to 45 with type 1 diabetes. The CDR3: CASTPYRKSANYGYTF. The CDR3 region has the DNA TGTGCCAGCACTCCGTACAGGAAATCGGCCAACTATGGCTACACCTTC.